Listed below are T cell receptor beta chains from one sample, sequenced in a study of cytomegalovirus exposure and HLA in healthy donors. The table came from immunoSEQ multiplex PCR; TCRdb's copy has only in-frame clones and leaves some out. The table includes approximately 190,000 clones, roughly 84% detected once. The material sequenced was PBMCs. The receptors derive from a woman aged 45 to 65 in good health and CMV-seropositive. CDR3s include the opening cysteine and the closing phenylalanine or tryptophan. The D gene is left open where the match is weak. Some rows mark clone size as missing; the rest say once, few, many or name a class of expanded clone.

. | TRBJ2-7 | TRBV2 | . | CASSTGDKAF | TGTGCCAGCAGTACCGGTGACAAAGCTTTC
once | TRBJ1-1 | TRBV28 | TRBD1 | CASSPTDRDTEAFF | TGTGCCAGCAGTCCAACGGACAGGGACACTGAAGCTTTCTTT
. | TRBJ1-1 | TRBV5-4 | . | CASSLNPGLNTEAFF | TGTGCCAGCAGCTTGAATCCGGGGTTGAACACTGAAGCTTTCTTT
. | TRBJ2-7 | TRBV28 | TRBD1 | CASSSNPRDIVFPGGYEQYF | TGTGCCAGCAGTTCGAACCCCCGGGACATAGTTTTCCCAGGGGGCTACGAGCAGTACTTC
. | TRBJ1-1 | TRBV5-4 | . | CASSPSTGRNTEAFF | TGTGCCAGCAGCCCTTCGACAGGTCGGAACACTGAAGCTTTCTTT
. | TRBJ2-3 | TRBV7-9 | TRBD2 | CASSLGLAGSADTQYF | TGTGCCAGCAGCCTGGGACTAGCGGGGTCGGCGGATACGCAGTATTTT
. | TRBJ1-2 | TRBV6-5 | . | CASRAYREANYGYTF | TGTGCCAGCAGGGCTTACAGGGAAGCTAACTATGGCTACACCTTC
. | TRBJ2-7 | TRBV15 | . | CATRYQGGAEQYF | TGTGCCACCAGGTACCAGGGTGGGGCCGAGCAGTACTTC
. | TRBJ1-2 | TRBV7-3 | . | CASSLGGSNYGYTF | TGTGCCAGCAGCTTAGGGGGCTCTAACTATGGCTACACCTTC
. | TRBJ2-3 | TRBV11-3 | TRBD1 | CASSFNRGGTDTQYF | TGTGCCAGCAGCTTCAACAGGGGAGGCACAGATACGCAGTATTTT
. | TRBJ2-2 | TRBV7-9 | TRBD2 | CASSSREGRFTGELFF | TGTGCCAGCAGCTCTAGGGAGGGGCGTTTTACCGGGGAGCTGTTTTTT
. | TRBJ2-3 | TRBV10-1 | TRBD2 | CASSGTSSKRTDTQYF | TGCGCCAGCTCCGGGACTAGCAGCAAACGCACAGATACGCAGTATTTT
. | TRBJ2-1 | TRBV6-1 | TRBD1 | CASRRRGWSYNEQFF | TGTGCCAGCAGGCGCAGGGGGTGGTCCTACAATGAGCAGTTCTTC
. | TRBJ2-5 | TRBV2 | TRBD2 | CASSWTSGGRETQYF | TGTGCCAGCAGCTGGACTAGCGGGGGGAGGGAGACCCAGTACTTC
. | TRBJ1-1 | TRBV6-1 | TRBD1 | CASSWGQGRGTEAFF | TGTGCCAGCAGTTGGGGACAGGGCCGGGGCACTGAAGCTTTCTTT
. | TRBJ1-3 | TRBV5-4 | . | CASSPGGAGNTIYF | TGTGCCAGCAGCCCCGGGGGGGCTGGAAACACCATATATTTT
. | TRBJ1-1 | TRBV27 | . | CASSSDIALEAFF | TGTGCCAGCAGTTCGGACATAGCCCTTGAAGCTTTCTTT
. | TRBJ2-5 | TRBV6-5 | TRBD2 | CASSGGGEETQYF | TGTGCCAGCAGCGGCGGGGGGGAAGAGACCCAGTACTTC
. | TRBJ2-1 | TRBV13 | TRBD2 | CASSPGTSGPNEQFF | TGTGCCAGCAGCCCGGGGACTAGCGGGCCCAATGAGCAGTTCTTC
. | TRBJ2-5 | TRBV6-1 | TRBD1 | CASRGSGQPETQYF | TGTGCCAGCAGGGGATCGGGACAGCCAGAGACCCAGTACTTC